This T cell receptor (beta chain) was retrieved from a study of blood T cell repertoires in COVID-19. Notes on this clone: This sample includes further DNA sequences coding for the same CDR3.

The data were produced by immunoSEQ multiplex PCR, yet TCRdb's version contains in-frame clones alone and is incomplete. The data show fewer than 700,000 clones, 70% to 90% seen once. CDR1 is SGHRS and CDR2 is YFSETQ in the germline V gene. This CDR3 spans 14 amino acids. Trimming pared 0 bases from V and 3 bases from J, leaving 7 bases between. Sequencing was carried out using peripheral blood. This TCR was recovered from a woman aged 45-65 years with COVID-19, enrolled during active disease. The rearrangement links TRBV5-1 to TRBJ1-3; D remains unclear. As DNA, the CDR3 is TGCGCCAGCAGCTTGGCCGGTCGTGGAAACACCATATATTTT. It is translated as CASSLAGRGNTIYF. The whole variable domain, filled in from reference TRBV5-1 and TRBJ1-3, reads KAGVTQTPRYLIKTRGQQVTLSCSPISGHRSVSWYQQTPGQGLQFLFEYFSETQRNKGNFPGRFSGRQFSNSRSEMNVSTLELGDSALYLCASSLAGRGNTIYFGEGSWLTVV.